This T cell receptor beta chain derives from a study of vaccination and CD4 T cells after COVID-19. Whole-study context: Investigators drew the post-COVID samples a median around 100 days after diagnosis, with a range of 35 to 161. Samples were taken after vaccination, a median of around 78 days after dose two, with a range of 14 to 241. The cells were exposed to overlapping spike peptides originating from SARS-CoV-2, HCoV-NL63, HCoV-OC43 and HCoV-229E for stimulation.

With regard to this clonotype: Its target is unknown.

Cultured CD4+ T cell DNA was sequenced using the Oncomine TCR Beta short-read assay. Via MiXCR, TCRdb re-called the PCR reads, giving one row per CDR3 protein. The sample has fewer than 4,500 distinct CDR3 sequences, roughly a sixth seen once. V lost 6 bases to trimming and J lost 4 bases; unmatched junction nucleotides: 9. The CDR3 totals 15 residues. The treatment denotes: roughly ten-day PBMC culture with coronavirus spike peptide pools or control peptides (ViraFEST assay). This sequence was found in a human donor who had recovered from COVID-19. The rearrangement joins TRBV12-3 or TRBV12-4 to TRBJ2-5; 9 positions match TRBD2. The specimen sequenced was CD4+ T cells from blood, cultured in vitro. Here the CDR3 reads CASRGPGLATETQYF. CDR3 coding DNA: TGTGCCAGCAGGGGACCGGGACTAGCAACAGAGACCCAGTACTTC.